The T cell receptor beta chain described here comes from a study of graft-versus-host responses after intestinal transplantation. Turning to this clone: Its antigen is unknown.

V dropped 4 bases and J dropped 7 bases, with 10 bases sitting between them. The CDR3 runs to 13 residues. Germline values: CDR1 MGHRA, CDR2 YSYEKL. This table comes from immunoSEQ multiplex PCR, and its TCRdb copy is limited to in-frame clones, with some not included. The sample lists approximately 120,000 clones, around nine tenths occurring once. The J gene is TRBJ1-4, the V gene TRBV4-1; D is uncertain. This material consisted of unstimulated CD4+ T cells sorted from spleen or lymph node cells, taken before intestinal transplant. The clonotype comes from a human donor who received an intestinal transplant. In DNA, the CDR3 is TGCGCCAGCAGCCTCGTACGGGGTGAAAAACTGTTTTTT. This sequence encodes CASSLVRGEKLFF.